Below, 27 T cell receptor beta chains from the same sample are listed, as sequenced in a study of T cell clones after liver transplantation. Clones were sequenced by immunoSEQ multiplex PCR, and TCRdb holds only the in-frame ones, with some missing. Altogether about 72,000 clones are present, about nine tenths being singletons, with the ten largest covering roughly 2.5%. The material sequenced was CD4+ T cells from blood, taken before liver transplant. These TCRs come from a human donor who received a liver transplant.

CDR3 protein: CASWTSGARSDTQYF. In nucleotides, the CDR3 is TGTGCCAGCTGGACTAGCGGGGCCAGGTCAGATACGCAGTATTTT. The rearrangement links TRBV6-1 to TRBJ2-3; 12 bases match TRBD2. After removal of 8 bases from V and 4 bases from J, the junction contained 7 bases not matched to a gene. Germline-derived CDR1 and CDR2 are MNHNS and SASEGT. The CDR3 has 15 amino acids.

The V gene is TRBV27, the J gene TRBJ1-5; 7 bases fit TRBD1. The V segment lost 6 bases and the J segment 6 bases; nucleotides outside the gene matches: 8. Germline V gives CDR1 MNHEY, CDR2 SMNVEV (reference sequence). The CDR3 spans 14 residues. The CDR3 region is CASRPRQGGQPQHF. CDR3 sequence (DNA): TGTGCCAGCAGGCCTCGACAGGGTGGTCAGCCCCAGCATTTT.

V gene TRBV2 combines with J gene TRBJ1-2, with D possibly matching TRBD1 (5 bases). The CDR3 runs to 13 residues. CDR1 is SNHLY and CDR2 is FYNNEI in the germline V gene. The V gene lost 1 base and the J gene lost 8 bases, with 11 bases spanning the gap. The CDR3: CASSEDDSRGYTF. CDR3 DNA sequence: TGTGCCAGCAGTGAAGATGACAGCCGAGGCTACACCTTC.

V is TRBV18 and J is TRBJ2-5; D unresolved. Per germline, CDR1 KGHSH and CDR2 LQKENI. This CDR3 region has 14 residues. V shed 2 bases and J shed 5 bases, with 12 bases lying between them. CDR3 DNA sequence: TGTGCCAGCTCACCAAGAGAGAGCACTGAGACCCAGTACTTC. Protein sequence: CASSPRESTETQYF.

This clone has a handful of counts. This chain joins TRBV18 and TRBJ1-1, with D tentatively TRBD1 (5 bases). The germline gives CDR1 KGHSH, CDR2 LQKENI. The CDR3 spans 16 residues. V lost 1 base and J lost 3, with 15 bases in between. This CDR3 is CASSPRRGGMDTEAFF. The CDR3 DNA is TGTGCCAGCTCACCACGGCGGGGCGGGATGGACACTGAAGCTTTCTTT.

This sequence joins TRBV5-1 and TRBJ2-3; D perhaps matches TRBD2 (6 bases). The CDR3 is 13 residues long. From germline, CDR1 is SGHRS and CDR2 YFSETQ. V lost 5 bases and J lost 4, with 11 bases in between. In nucleotides, the CDR3 is TGCGCCAGCAGTCCGACTAGTTCAGATACGCAGTATTTT. Translated: CASSPTSSDTQYF. Full variable domain (remainder filled in from reference TRBV5-1 and TRBJ2-3): KAGVTQTPRYLIKTRGQQVTLSCSPISGHRSVSWYQQTPGQGLQFLFEYFSETQRNKGNFPGRFSGRQFSNSRSEMNVSTLELGDSALYLCASSPTSSDTQYFGPGTRLTVL.

The gene calls are TRBV10-1 and TRBJ2-2, with D perhaps matching TRBD1 (6 bases). V dropped 8 bases and J dropped 0 bases, with 13 bases sitting between them. Germline-derived CDR1 and CDR2 are WNHNN and SYGVQD (reference sequence). This CDR3 has 15 amino acids. CDR3 protein: CASGQPGANTGELFF. DNA of the CDR3: TGCGCCAGCGGACAGCCCGGAGCGAACACCGGGGAGCTGTTTTTT.

The rearrangement links TRBV11-2 to TRBJ1-2; 7 bases are a match to TRBD1. The CDR3 covers 17 residues. The germline gives CDR1 SGHAT, CDR2 FQNNGV. V shed 1 base, J shed 5 bases, and the junction held 13 bases outside the gene matches. CDR3: CASSLVGGAERSYGYTF. The CDR3 DNA sequence: TGTGCCAGCAGCTTAGTAGGGGGCGCCGAAAGGTCGTATGGCTACACCTTC.

V is TRBV9 and J is TRBJ2-7; D remains unclear. Deletions cut 0 bases from V and 2 bases from J, with 12 bases between. The CDR3 extends over 15 amino acids. The germline V gene encodes CDR1 SGDLS and CDR2 YYNGEE. CDR3 coding DNA: TGTGCCAGCAGCGTAGCCCCCGACGGACCCTACGAGCAGTACTTC. It codes for CASSVAPDGPYEQYF. Variable domain in full (rest from reference TRBV9 and TRBJ2-7): DSGVTQTPKHLITATGQRVTLRCSPRSGDLSVYWYQQSLDQGLQFLIQYYNGEERAKGNILERFSAQQFPDLHSELNLSSLELGDSALYFCASSVAPDGPYEQYFGPGTRLTVT.

This chain uses TRBV7-2 with TRBJ2-7; no clear D gene. Germline lookup yields CDR1 SGHTA and CDR2 FQGNSA. The CDR3 contains 15 residues. V was trimmed by 1 base and J by 0 bases, leaving 10 bases between them. CDR3 nucleotide sequence: TGTGCCAGCAGCTTAGTGGGAATGAGCTCCTACGAGCAGTACTTC. This sequence encodes CASSLVGMSSYEQYF.

This sequence joins TRBV7-8 and TRBJ1-5; D ambiguous. Germline V gene sequence: CDR1 SGHVS, CDR2 FQNEAQ. Trimming took 5 bases from V and 5 from J, leaving 10 bases between them. This CDR3 is 13 amino acids long. CDR3 region: CASSVVGDQPQHF. Here the CDR3 DNA reads TGTGCCAGCAGCGTAGTAGGAGATCAGCCCCAGCATTTT. The entire variable domain, with the rest obtained from reference TRBV7-8 and TRBJ1-5, is as follows: GAGVSQSPRYKVAKRGQDVALRCDPISGHVSLFWYQQALGQGPEFLTYFQNEAQLDKSGLPSDRFFAERPEGSVSTLKIQRTQQEDSAVYLCASSVVGDQPQHFGDGTRLSIL.

To note about this clone: Additional DNA sequences in this sample encode the identical CDR3. V usage is TRBV5-1 and J usage is TRBJ2-3; D is perhaps TRBD2 (6 bases). This CDR3 contains 14 residues. V gave up 0 bases and J gave up 2 bases, with 7 bases separating them. Germline CDR1 SGHRS, CDR2 YFSETQ. The CDR3 protein is CASSLEDYTDTQYF. The DNA for the CDR3 is TGCGCCAGCAGCTTGGAGGACTACACAGATACGCAGTATTTT.

The V gene is TRBV9, the J gene TRBJ2-1, with TRBD1 matching 7 bases. Trimming removed 4 bases from V and 5 bases from J; junction bases left unmatched: 15. The CDR3 length is 17 residues. Germline loops: CDR1 SGDLS, CDR2 YYNGEE. CDR3 nucleotides: TGTGCCAGCAGCACCCAGGGGGTCTGGACCAGAGACAATGAGCAGTTCTTC. It specifies CASSTQGVWTRDNEQFF.

The rearrangement joins TRBV2 to TRBJ1-5; TRBD1 might be the D (5 bases). This CDR3 spans 16 amino acids. Looked up from germline, CDR1 is SNHLY and CDR2 is FYNNEI. Between the trimmed V and J ends, which lost 6 bases and 3 bases, there was a span of 18 bases. The CDR3 region is CASSARRDRLNQPQHF. The CDR3 bases are TGTGCCAGCAGCGCGCGACGGGACCGTCTCAATCAGCCCCAGCATTTT.

This chain uses TRBV19 with TRBJ2-1; D gene uncertain. V lost 5 bases and J lost 4, with 6 bases in between. Germline assignment: CDR1 LNHDA and CDR2 SQIVND (reference sequence). The CDR3 extends over 12 amino acids. The CDR3 protein is CASSLGYNEQFF. DNA of the CDR3: TGTGCCAGTAGTCTCGGGTACAATGAGCAGTTCTTC.

This chain joins TRBV4-2 and TRBJ2-1; D not certain. Trimming cost V 1 base and J 7 bases, with 11 bases left between them. There are 14 residues in the CDR3. CDR1 is LGHNA and CDR2 is YNFKEQ in the germline V gene. This CDR3 reads CASSQGRRSNEQFF. The CDR3 DNA sequence: TGTGCCAGCAGCCAAGGAAGAAGGTCGAATGAGCAGTTCTTC.

The chain recombines TRBV7-2 with TRBJ1-1; no clear D. The CDR3 consists of 14 residues. CDR1 and CDR2 from the germline V gene are SGHTA and FQGNSA. Between the trimmed V and J ends, which lost 1 base and 1 base, there was a span of 7 bases. The CDR3, as DNA: TGTGCCAGCAGCTTAGAAGGTTGGAACACTGAAGCTTTCTTT. As protein: CASSLEGWNTEAFF.

This chain links TRBV11-2 with TRBJ1-1; TRBD1 agrees at 7 bases. The CDR3 is made up of 18 amino acids. CDR1 is SGHAT and CDR2 is FQNNGV in the germline V gene. Trimming removed 1 base from V and 6 bases from J; junction bases left unmatched: 17. The CDR3 protein is CASSLGQGGARLMAEAFF. The CDR3 DNA follows: TGTGCCAGCAGCTTAGGGCAGGGGGGGGCGAGACTTATGGCTGAAGCTTTCTTT.

This chain joins TRBV5-6 and TRBJ2-5; 7 bases are shared with TRBD1. CDR1 and CDR2 (germline): SGHDT, YYEEEE. After removal of 3 bases from V and 4 bases from J, the junction contained 9 bases not matched to a gene. The CDR3 totals 15 residues. CDR3 nucleotide sequence: TGTGCCAGCAGCTCTACCAGGGGGTCTGGAGAGACCCAGTACTTC. Translating it yields CASSSTRGSGETQYF.

The CDR3 region is CASSQGALRYNEQFF. DNA of the CDR3: TGTGCCAGCAGCCAAGGTGCGCTGCGTTACAATGAGCAGTTCTTC. V usage is TRBV14 and J usage is TRBJ2-1, with D unresolved. The CDR3 sequence is 15 residues long. The V end was cut by 1 base, the J end by 4 bases, with 11 bases between. Looked up from germline, CDR1 is SGHDN and CDR2 is FVKESK.

This chain joins TRBV30 and TRBJ2-7; 10 bases line up with TRBD2. Germline CDR1 and CDR2: GTSNPN and SVGIG (reference sequence). V shed 0 bases, J shed 3 bases, and the junction held 5 bases outside the gene matches. The CDR3 loop spans 15 amino acids. The CDR3 nucleotides read TGTGCCTGGAGTGTACAAGCGGGAGGGGTCTACGAGCAGTACTTC. It yields the protein CAWSVQAGGVYEQYF.

This rearrangement joins TRBV9 to TRBJ2-2, with D possibly matching TRBD2 (6 bases). V was cut by 5 bases and J by 4 bases, with 24 bases left in between. The CDR3 is made up of 18 amino acids. Germline loops: CDR1 SGDLS, CDR2 YYNGEE. Here the CDR3 DNA reads TGTGCCAGCAGTGGGAAGGGGCGGGGAACGAGAGGCACCGGGGAGCTGTTTTTT. Amino acids: CASSGKGRGTRGTGELFF.

The V call is TRBV15, the J call TRBJ2-3; 8 nucleotides align to TRBD1. Trimming removed 1 base from V and 5 bases from J; junction bases left unmatched: 11. Germline V gene lookup returns CDR1 LNHNV and CDR2 YYDKDF (reference sequence). This CDR3 spans 17 amino acids. The CDR3 bases are TGTGCCACCAGCAGAGTGAGAGGAGGACAGGGTAAAGATACGCAGTATTTT. Its protein is CATSRVRGGQGKDTQYF.

The chain has TRBV6-1 and TRBJ2-5; D not resolved. From germline, CDR1 is MNHNS and CDR2 SASEGT. V was cut by 5 bases and J by 2 bases, with 9 bases left in between. The CDR3 is 13 residues long. The CDR3 DNA reads TGTGCCAGCAGTAACTGGGTACAAGAGACCCAGTACTTC. Its protein is CASSNWVQETQYF.

The J gene is TRBJ1-5, the V gene TRBV15, with D perhaps TRBD1 (5 bases). The CDR3 is made up of 14 amino acids. The germline V gene has CDR1 LNHNV and CDR2 YYDKDF (reference sequence). Trimming took 7 bases from V and 0 from J, leaving 10 bases between them. The CDR3 bases are TGTGCCACCACTCGGAGGGGTAGCAATCAGCCCCAGCATTTT. The encoded protein is CATTRRGSNQPQHF.

This rearrangement joins TRBV20-1 to TRBJ1-3; D uncertain. Per germline, CDR1 DFQATT and CDR2 SNEGSKA (reference sequence). This CDR3 contains 11 residues. The CDR3 reads CNRTRENTIYF. CDR3 coding DNA: TGCAACCGGACGCGTGAAAACACCATATATTTT.

CDR3 DNA: TGTGCCAGCAGCTTGGAGGGTTCGGAGACCCAGTACTTC. Translating gives CASSLEGSETQYF. The rearrangement joins TRBV5-4 to TRBJ2-5; D is ambiguous. The CDR3 consists of 13 residues. V was shortened by 0 bases and J by 5 bases, with 8 bases between the two germline ends. Per germline, CDR1 SGHNT and CDR2 YYREEE (reference sequence).